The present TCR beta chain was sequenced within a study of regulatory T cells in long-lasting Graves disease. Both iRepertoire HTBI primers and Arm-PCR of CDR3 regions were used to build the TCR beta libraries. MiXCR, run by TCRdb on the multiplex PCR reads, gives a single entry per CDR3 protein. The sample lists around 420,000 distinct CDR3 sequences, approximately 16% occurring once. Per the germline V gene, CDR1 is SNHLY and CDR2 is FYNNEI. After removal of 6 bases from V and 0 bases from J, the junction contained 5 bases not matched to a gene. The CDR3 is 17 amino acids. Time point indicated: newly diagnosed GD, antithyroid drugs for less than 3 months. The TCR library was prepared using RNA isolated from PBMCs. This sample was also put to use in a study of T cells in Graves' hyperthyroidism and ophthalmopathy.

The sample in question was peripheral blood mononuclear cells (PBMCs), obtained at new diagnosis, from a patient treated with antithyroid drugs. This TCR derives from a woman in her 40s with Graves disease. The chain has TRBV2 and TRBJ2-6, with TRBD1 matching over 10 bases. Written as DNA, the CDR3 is TGTGCCAGCAGCGACAGGGGGCGAGACTCTGGGGCCAACGTCCTGACTTTC. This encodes CASSDRGRDSGANVLTF. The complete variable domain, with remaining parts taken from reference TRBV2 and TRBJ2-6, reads EPEVTQTPSHQVTQMGQEVILRCVPISNHLYFYWYRQILGQKVEFLVSFYNNEISEKSEIFDDQFSVERPDGSNFTLKIRSTKLEDSAMYFCASSDRGRDSGANVLTFGAGSRLTVL.